This TCR beta chain was identified in a study of CD8 T cells in ankylosing spondylitis. TCRdb re-called the 5' RACE reads through MiXCR, storing one row per CDR3 protein. The sample includes roughly 250,000 distinct CDR3 sequences, 10% to 13% of them seen just once. Study findings and constraints: Reactive arthritis synovial fluid and blood previously showed some of these motif variants.

To note about this clonotype: What it binds is unknown.

The clonotype comes from a male donor with ankylosing spondylitis or in good health (not recorded which). Sequenced: blood, either unsorted or a sorted T cell fraction (not recorded which).

The CDR3 DNA sequence: TGTGCCAGCTCACCAATTGACAGTCTCAGCGGCTACACCTTC. This translates into CASSPIDSLSGYTF. V is TRBV18 and J is TRBJ1-2, with D tentatively TRBD1 (5 bases). V lost 2 bases to trimming and J lost 8 bases, with 15 bases between them. CDR1 and CDR2 (germline): KGHSH, LQKENI. The length of the CDR3 is 14 residues.